These 30 T cell receptor beta chains were sequenced from one sample in a study of tumor-infiltrating lymphocytes in primary liver carcinoma. From around 500 ng total RNA, TCR beta cDNA was generated with a primer in the constant region. It was through three nested multiplex PCR rounds of slightly modified ARM-PCR that TCR beta libraries arose. TRBV1-TRBV30 forward primers paired with a C-beta reverse primer were used in the first two PCR rounds, which ran roughly 9 cycles each. A single record per CDR3 protein comes from TCRdb applying MiXCR to the multiplex PCR reads. The sample shows 100,000 or so distinct CDR3 sequences, approximately 70% of them seen only once. Co-extraction yielded RNA and DNA from roughly 20-30 mg of unsorted bulk tissue. Sequences were obtained from liver tumor tissue from sampling region 2. As for subset: tumor region T2, inferior pole. The receptors originated from a woman in her fifties or sixties with primary liver carcinoma and hepatitis B virus infection.

As regards this clonotype: It may be a read error: a sequence one base away is much more abundant. The V call is TRBV10-3, the J call TRBJ2-7, with D perhaps TRBD1 (5 bases). Germline V CDR1 and CDR2: ENHRY, SYGVKD. CDR3 size: 13 residues. CDR3 DNA sequence: TGTGTCAGTGAGACAGACTTCTCCTACGAGCAGTACTTC. Its translation is CVSETDFSYEQYF.

This clonotype was detected many times. The CDR3 region has the DNA TGTGCCAGTACCCAGAAGTTGACAGGGACGGGTGGCTACACCTTC. This translates into CASTQKLTGTGGYTF. The rearrangement links TRBV6-5 to TRBJ1-2; 7 bases agree with TRBD1. V was clipped by 9 bases and J by 7 bases; unmatched bases: 17. Germline V lookup: CDR1 MNHEY, CDR2 SVGAGI. The CDR3 extends over 15 amino acids.

V usage is TRBV5-1 and J usage is TRBJ2-7; the match to TRBD2 covers 9 bases. V trimming: 3 bases; J trimming: 4 bases; junction bases outside the gene matches: 8. This CDR3 contains 15 residues. Germline values: CDR1 SGHRS, CDR2 YFSETQ. In DNA, the CDR3 is TGCGCCAGCAGCTCAGGGACTAGCATCGGTTACGAGCAGTACTTC. Translating gives CASSSGTSIGYEQYF.

This rearrangement joins TRBV5-6 to TRBJ2-1, with a tentative D call TRBD2 (6 bases). The CDR3 is made up of 16 amino acids. V lost 1 base and J 7 bases, leaving 18 bases between the germline ends. Per germline, CDR1 SGHDT and CDR2 YYEEEE. The CDR3, as DNA: TGTGCCAGCAGCTTGCTGTGGAGAGGGACTTATAATGAGCAGTTCTTC. It translates to CASSLLWRGTYNEQFF.

This chain joins TRBV12-5 and TRBJ1-2; no definite D call. Trimming removed 0 bases from V and 8 bases from J, with 13 bases in between. The germline V gene has CDR1 LGHNT and CDR2 FRNRAP. CDR3 size: 14 residues. Written as DNA, the CDR3 is TGTGCTAGTGGTTTGGTACGTTCGGGAGGCGGCTACACCTTC. Protein: CASGLVRSGGGYTF.

This clonotype was seen a few times. It is likely a read error, because the conserved phenylalanine at the end of the CDR3 is missing. The V and J genes are TRBV6-5 and TRBJ2-1, with TRBD2 matching 14 bases. CDR3 length: 16 amino acids. From germline, CDR1 is MNHEY and CDR2 SVGAGI. The DNA of the CDR3 is TGTGTCAGCAGTTACTCGACTAGCGGGAGGGCCAATGAGCAGTTCTCC. This translates into CVSSYSTSGRANEQFS.

On this clonotype: Since no conserved phenylalanine or tryptophan closes the CDR3, a read error is the likely cause. The chain uses TRBV19 and TRBJ2-4, with a tentative D call TRBD1 (5 bases). This CDR3 region has 16 residues. Trimming stripped 8 bases from V and 0 bases from J, with 17 bases between. Germline V gene lookup returns CDR1 LNHDA and CDR2 SQIVND (reference sequence). CDR3 loop: CASQSLGALAKNIQYL. CDR3 DNA sequence: TGTGCCAGTCAATCCCTTGGGGCGCTAGCCAAAAACATTCAGTACTTG.

The table lists this clonotype with a few counts. The rearrangement uses TRBV5-1 and TRBJ2-7, with 12 bases fitting TRBD2. Germline V gene data show CDR1 as SGHRS and CDR2 as YFSETQ. The CDR3 spans 17 residues. The J segment lost 2 bases and the V segment lost 2 bases, leaving 8 bases of the junction unmatched. The CDR3 DNA follows: TGCGCCAGCAGCTTCCTCCCTCTAGCGGGAGGGCCCTACGAGCAGTACTTC. It codes for CASSFLPLAGGPYEQYF.

This clonotype occurred many times. V usage is TRBV5-1 and J usage is TRBJ2-5, with 10 nucleotides matching TRBD2. Germline lookup yields CDR1 SGHRS and CDR2 YFSETQ. The J segment lost 8 bases and the V segment lost 3 bases, leaving 4 bases of the junction unmatched. The CDR3 has 13 residues. DNA for the CDR3: TGCGCCAGCAGCTCCGGGACTAGCGTAACCCAGTACTTC. Protein: CASSSGTSVTQYF. Supplemented by reference TRBV5-1 and TRBJ2-5, the full variable domain reads KAGVTQTPRYLIKTRGQQVTLSCSPISGHRSVSWYQQTPGQGLQFLFEYFSETQRNKGNFPGRFSGRQFSNSRSEMNVSTLELGDSALYLCASSSGTSVTQYFGPGTRLLVL.

This chain links TRBV30 with TRBJ1-2; D gene unclear. V lost 4 bases to trimming and J lost 4 bases, with 25 bases between them. The CDR3 is made up of 17 amino acids. CDR1 is GTSNPN and CDR2 is SVGIG in the germline V gene (reference sequence). In DNA form, the CDR3 reads TGTGCCTGGATACCTAATCTTGCGTCTCAGAGGATCTATGGCTACACCTTC. Its protein product is CAWIPNLASQRIYGYTF.

Of note for this clonotype: One end of the junction is discordant with germline, which a read error may explain. The V call is TRBV28, the J call TRBJ2-6, with D possibly being TRBD1 (5 bases). Germline V CDR1 and CDR2: MDHEN, SYDVKM. The CDR3 extends over 13 amino acids. CDR3 nucleotides: TGTACCAGCACCCTATCTGGGGCCAACATCCTGACTTTC. This gives the protein CTSTLSGANILTF.

This clonotype has only one observation. The V and J genes are TRBV11-2 and TRBJ2-5; D assignment may be TRBD1 or TRBD2 (5 bases each). Trimming removed 1 base at V and 14 bases at J, with 17 bases between. The CDR3 is 13 residues long. Looked up from germline, CDR1 is SGHAT and CDR2 is FQNNGV. In DNA, the CDR3 is TGTGCCAGCAGCTTAGGCATCTGGGACCGCGAATACTTC. This gives the protein CASSLGIWDREYF.

This clonotype has only a few counts. An end of the junction differs from the germline gene, which may be a read error. CDR3 in amino acids: CVSSLGGLMYTSHTQYF. The CDR3 DNA reads as TGTGTCAGCAGCTTAGGGGGACTAATGTACACGTCACATACGCAGTATTTT. This chain links TRBV11-2 with TRBJ2-3; D possibly corresponds to TRBD2 (7 bases). In germline, CDR1 is SGHAT, CDR2 FQNNGV. This CDR3 has 17 amino acids.

The chain links TRBV18 to TRBJ2-1, with D hard to call. The CDR3 length is 14 residues. The V end lost 3 bases, the J end lost 3 bases, and 9 bases lay between the germline ends. Per germline, CDR1 KGHSH and CDR2 LQKENI. The CDR3 spells CASSPPENYNEQFF. The DNA of the CDR3 is TGTGCCAGCTCACCTCCGGAGAACTACAATGAGCAGTTCTTC.

This clonotype was found a few times. At one boundary the junction diverges from the germline segment, which might be a read error. This chain uses TRBV29-1 with TRBJ1-1; unclear D gene. The CDR3 covers 9 residues. CDR1 is SQVTM, CDR2 ANQGSEA, per germline. CDR3 region: CSGGYEAFF. The CDR3 bases are TGCAGCGGAGGGTATGAAGCATTCTTT.

This clonotype appeared many times. V and J are TRBV4-1 and TRBJ1-1, with TRBD1 as a possible D gene (5 bases). This CDR3 is 13 amino acids long. Trimming stripped 3 bases from V and 5 bases from J, with 10 bases between. Germline V gene sequence: CDR1 MGHRA, CDR2 YSYEKL. As DNA, the CDR3 is TGCGCCAGCAGCCAGAGTTGGGGGACTGAAGCTTTCTTT. It is translated as CASSQSWGTEAFF.

The V call is TRBV19, the J call TRBJ1-5; 8 nucleotides line up with TRBD1. Germline V gene lookup returns CDR1 LNHDA and CDR2 SQIVND (reference sequence). There are 16 residues in the CDR3. V gave up 4 bases and J gave up 2 bases; unmatched junction bases: 7. The CDR3 nucleotides read TGTGCCAGTAGTAAAAGGACAGGGACAGGCAATCAGCCCCAGCATTTT. The encoded protein is CASSKRTGTGNQPQHF.

This clonotype was seen a single time. No conserved phenylalanine or tryptophan ends this CDR3, so it is likely a read error. The V call is TRBV20-1, the J call TRBJ2-3, with a possible D match to TRBD2 (6 bases). V dropped 1 base and J dropped 3 bases, with 11 bases sitting between them. Germline CDR1 and CDR2: DFQATT and SNEGSKA (reference sequence). The CDR3 consists of 14 residues. The CDR3 nucleotides are TGCAGTGCTAGAGGGGGGGTAGCGACAGATACGCAGTATTGT. Translation gives CSARGGVATDTQYC.

Comments on this clonotype: It is likely a read error, because the conserved phenylalanine at the end of the CDR3 is missing. The chain carries TRBV6-1 and TRBJ2-7; 7 nucleotides agree with TRBD2. The CDR3 has 15 residues. V shed 2 bases, J shed 7 bases, and the junction held 11 bases outside the gene matches. CDR1 is MNHNS, CDR2 SASEGT, per germline. The CDR3 region is CASSEKAGAADEQYY. The CDR3 region has the DNA TGTGCCAGCAGTGAAAAGGCGGGAGCCGCTGATGAGCAGTACTAC.

The V and J genes are TRBV4-1 and TRBJ2-1; a weak D match, TRBD2 (6 bases). This CDR3 is 15 amino acids long. The V end was cut by 8 bases, the J end by 1 base, with 15 bases between. Germline V gives CDR1 MGHRA, CDR2 YSYEKL. The CDR3 reads CASAQDGRSYNEQFF. The DNA of the CDR3 is TGCGCCAGCGCCCAAGACGGGAGATCCTACAATGAGCAGTTCTTC.

Comments on this clonotype: At one boundary the junction diverges from the germline segment, which might be a read error. V is TRBV11-1 and J is TRBJ2-2; no definite D call. The CDR3 loop spans 16 amino acids. Germline V lookup: CDR1 SGHAT, CDR2 FQDESV (reference sequence). CDR3: CANAQPFLVNTRELFF. The CDR3 region has the DNA TGTGCCAACGCCCAGCCATTCCTAGTTAACACCAGGGAGCTGTTTTTT.

As regards this clonotype: A read error may produce the germline difference seen at one junction end. V is TRBV12-3 or TRBV12-4 and J is TRBJ2-5, with 7 bases aligning to TRBD1. The CDR3 sequence is 14 residues long. The chain's CDR3 is CASSPRTGMGTQYF. The DNA for the CDR3 is TGTGCCAGCAGTCCCCGGACAGGCATGGGGACCCAATACTTC.

This clonotype appeared a single time. The CDR3 coding sequence is TGTGCCAGCTCACCGGGGCGGACTGAAGCTTTCTTT. Translation: CASSPGRTEAFF. The chain couples TRBV18 to TRBJ1-1, with D possibly matching TRBD1 (5 bases). V was shortened by 3 bases and J by 5 bases, with 7 bases between the two germline ends. CDR1 is KGHSH and CDR2 is LQKENI in the germline V gene. The CDR3 has 12 amino acids.

About this clonotype itself: One junction end disagrees with the germline gene, perhaps due to a read error. The chain joins TRBV11-3 to TRBJ2-1; the D gene is possibly TRBD2 (6 bases). Germline V gene data show CDR1 as SGHNT and CDR2 as YENEEA. This CDR3 is 15 amino acids long. The CDR3 reads CASSLDGGVHNEQFF. As DNA, the CDR3 is TGTGCCAGCAGCTTAGACGGAGGGGTCCACAACGAGCAGTTCTTC.

As to this clonotype: A read error may produce the germline difference seen at one junction end. The CDR3 region is CVSSPLSSGGAGYGYTF. In nucleotides, the CDR3 is TGTGTCAGCAGTCCCCTGTCGTCCGGGGGCGCGGGGTATGGCTATACCTTC. The chain is built from TRBV6-5 and TRBJ1-2; the D gene is possibly TRBD1 (6 bases). Germline values: CDR1 MNHEY, CDR2 SVGAGI. CDR3 length equals 17 residues.

Concerning this clonotype itself: A junction boundary mismatches the germline segment, possibly from a read error. The rearrangement uses TRBV11-2 and TRBJ2-7, with a possible D match to TRBD2 (6 bases). The CDR3 extends over 15 amino acids. Germline V CDR1 and CDR2: SGHAT, FQNNGV. The CDR3 nucleotides read TGCGCCAGCGGCTCAACAGAGGGACTTTCCTACGAGCAGTACTTC. Amino acid sequence: CASGSTEGLSYEQYF.

With respect to this clonotype: The junction shows a germline mismatch at one end, possibly a read error. The chain has TRBV11-2 and TRBJ2-1; TRBD2 agrees at 14 bases. The CDR3 spans 17 residues. Germline values: CDR1 SGHAT, CDR2 FQNNGV. CDR3 in DNA: TGTGACAGCTGCAGGAGACTAGCGGGAGGGCCGGGGGGTGAGCAGTTCTTC. Translating gives CDSCRRLAGGPGGEQFF.

The rearrangement joins TRBV28 to TRBJ1-1, with 7 bases fitting TRBD1. Germline V gene lookup returns CDR1 MDHEN and CDR2 SYDVKM. With V trimmed by 8 bases and J by 3 bases, 9 bases remained unmatched. This CDR3 has 14 amino acids. The CDR3 nucleotides read TGTGCCAGCGCACAAGGGGGCTTTCACACTGAAGCTTTCTTT. Protein product: CASAQGGFHTEAFF.

This clonotype was picked up a small number of times. Just one base apart from a much larger clone, this may be a read error. The chain combines TRBV29-1 with TRBJ2-7; 9 bases map to TRBD1. The germline CDR1 and CDR2 sequences are SQVTM and ANQGSEA. V gave up 7 bases and J gave up 6 bases; unmatched junction bases: 7. The CDR3 runs to 12 residues. The CDR3 sequence is CSAGTGRTEQYF. CDR3 nucleotide sequence: TGCAGCGCCGGGACAGGGCGGACCGAGCAGTACTTC.

Note on this clonotype: An end of the junction differs from the germline gene, which may be a read error. V usage is TRBV6-1 and J usage is TRBJ2-1; D may be TRBD1 or TRBD2 (5 bases each). Germline assignment: CDR1 MNHNS and CDR2 SASEGT. The CDR3 loop spans 13 amino acids. DNA for the CDR3: TGTACCAGCAGTGGGGACCTCCACTATGAGCAGTTCTTC. This translates into CTSSGDLHYEQFF.